The 5 T cell receptor beta chains below were found in one sample sequenced in a study of T cells in Graves' hyperthyroidism and ophthalmopathy (dated by TCRdb to the late 2010s). Library method: multiplex PCR. TCRdb lists the instrument as Illumina HiSeq 2000. Amplification of TCR beta CDR3 regions was carried out from RNA transcripts. The TCR CDR3 was subjected to a first round of RT-PCR using the HTBI primer set and the Qiagen OneStep RT-PCR kit. The public reads were run again by TCRdb, first through fastp at Q25 and then through MiXCR, and only productive beta chains were kept. Rows matching on CDR3 protein sequence are summarized as one entry with the most common DNA and genes. Here the sample has around 350,000 distinct CDR3 sequences; 25% occur a single time. The leading ten clones occupy around 70% of the sample. Specimen: blood. The receptors were gathered from a man aged 50 or older with Graves' hyperthyroidism.

J is TRBJ2-2 and V is TRBV5-1; a possible D gene is TRBD2 (6 bases). The CDR3 is 17 amino acids. V lost 0 bases and J lost 3, with 15 bases in between. The germline V gene encodes CDR1 SGHRS and CDR2 YFSETQ. DNA of the CDR3: TGCGCCAGCAGCTTGGGCCCAGAGGCGGGATACACCGGGGAGCTGTTTTTT. Its protein product is CASSLGPEAGYTGELFF.

The chain links TRBV7-9 to TRBJ2-5; 10 bases fit TRBD1. This CDR3 is 17 amino acids long. V shed 2 bases, J shed 5 bases, and the junction held 11 bases outside the gene matches. Per germline, CDR1 SEHNR and CDR2 FQNEAQ (reference sequence). The CDR3 spells CASSLWLGQGLSETQYF. The CDR3 region has the DNA TGTGCCAGCAGCTTATGGTTGGGACAGGGGCTTTCGGAGACCCAGTACTTC.

This clonotype was seen a handful of times. V usage is TRBV20-1 and J usage is TRBJ2-1; D perhaps matches TRBD2 (5 bases). The CDR3 totals 16 residues. The V end lost 1 base, the J end lost 0 bases, and 13 bases lay between the germline ends. Germline-derived CDR1 and CDR2 are DFQATT and SNEGSKA (reference sequence). CDR3 in amino acids: CSARVSGQSSYNEQFF. The CDR3 region has the DNA TGCAGTGCTAGAGTAAGCGGCCAGAGCTCCTACAATGAGCAGTTCTTC.

There are many counts of this clonotype. This chain joins TRBV28 and TRBJ2-1; 13 bases match TRBD2. CDR3 size: 17 residues. CDR1 and CDR2 (germline): MDHEN, SYDVKM. V dropped 6 bases and J dropped 7; count of bases not matched to a gene: 12. The CDR3 coding sequence is TGTGCCAGCAGATCCCCCCGGACTAGCGGGAGTCGGAATGAGCAGTTCTTC. Translating gives CASRSPRTSGSRNEQFF.

This clonotype has ten or more counts. This chain uses TRBV7-2 with TRBJ2-7, with 14 nucleotides matching TRBD2. V trimming: 5 bases; J trimming: 6 bases; junction bases outside the gene matches: 12. Germline lookup yields CDR1 SGHTA and CDR2 FQGNSA. The CDR3 totals 17 residues. The CDR3 DNA follows: TGTGCCAGCAGCCCAGGGACTAGCGGGAGTCTACGGGGCGAGCAGTACTTC. This gives the protein CASSPGTSGSLRGEQYF.